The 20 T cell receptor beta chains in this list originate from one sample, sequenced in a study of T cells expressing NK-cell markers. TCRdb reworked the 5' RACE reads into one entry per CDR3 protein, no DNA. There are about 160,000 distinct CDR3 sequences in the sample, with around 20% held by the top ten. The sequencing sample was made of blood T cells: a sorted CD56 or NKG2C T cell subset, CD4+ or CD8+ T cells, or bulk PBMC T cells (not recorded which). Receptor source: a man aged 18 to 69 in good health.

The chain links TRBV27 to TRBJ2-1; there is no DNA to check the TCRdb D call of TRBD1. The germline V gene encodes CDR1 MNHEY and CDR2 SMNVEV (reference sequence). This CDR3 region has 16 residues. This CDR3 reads CASSLWAGIFLNEQFF.

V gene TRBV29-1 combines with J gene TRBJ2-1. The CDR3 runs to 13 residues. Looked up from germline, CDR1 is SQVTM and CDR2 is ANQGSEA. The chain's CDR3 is CSALIRNYNEQFF.

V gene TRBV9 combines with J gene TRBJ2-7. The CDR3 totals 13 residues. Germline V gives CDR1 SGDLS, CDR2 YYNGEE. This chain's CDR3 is CASSVGINYEQYF.

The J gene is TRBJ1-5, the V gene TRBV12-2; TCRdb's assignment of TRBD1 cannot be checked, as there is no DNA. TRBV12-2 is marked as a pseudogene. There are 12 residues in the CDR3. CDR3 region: CASRIVRGPQHF.

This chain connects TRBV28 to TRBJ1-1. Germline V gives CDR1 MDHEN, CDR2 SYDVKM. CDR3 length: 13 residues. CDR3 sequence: CASSRTSLPEAFF.

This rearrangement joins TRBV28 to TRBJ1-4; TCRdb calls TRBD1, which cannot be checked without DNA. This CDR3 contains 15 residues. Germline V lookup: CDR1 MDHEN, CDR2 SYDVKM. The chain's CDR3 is CASSSRPNGNEKLFF.

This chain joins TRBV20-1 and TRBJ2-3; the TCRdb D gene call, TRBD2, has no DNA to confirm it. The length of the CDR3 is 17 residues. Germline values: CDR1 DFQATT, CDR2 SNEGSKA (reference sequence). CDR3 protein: CSARAYTLSGGGDTQYF.

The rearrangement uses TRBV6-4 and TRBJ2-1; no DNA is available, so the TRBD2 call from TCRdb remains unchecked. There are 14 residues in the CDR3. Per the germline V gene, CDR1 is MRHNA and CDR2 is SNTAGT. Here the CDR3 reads CASSDGLAGGEQFF.

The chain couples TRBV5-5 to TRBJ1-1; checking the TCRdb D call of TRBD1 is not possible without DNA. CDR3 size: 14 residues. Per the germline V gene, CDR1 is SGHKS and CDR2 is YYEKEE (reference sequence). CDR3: CASSLGTVGTEAFF. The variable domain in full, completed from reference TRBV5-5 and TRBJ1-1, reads DAGVTQSPTHLIKTRGQQVTLRCSPISGHKSVSWYQQVLGQGPQFIFQYYEKEERGRGNFPDRFSARQFPNYSSELNVNALLLGDSALYLCASSLGTVGTEAFFGQGTRLTVV.

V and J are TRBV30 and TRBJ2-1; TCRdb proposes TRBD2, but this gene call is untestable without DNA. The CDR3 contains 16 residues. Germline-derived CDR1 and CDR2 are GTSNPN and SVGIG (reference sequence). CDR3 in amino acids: CAWSAYIAGPNNEQFF.

This chain's CDR3 is CASSPVVRPSGADEQFF. The genes are TRBV14 and TRBJ2-1; the TCRdb D gene call, TRBD2, has no DNA to confirm it. In germline, CDR1 is SGHDN, CDR2 FVKESK. The CDR3 totals 17 residues.

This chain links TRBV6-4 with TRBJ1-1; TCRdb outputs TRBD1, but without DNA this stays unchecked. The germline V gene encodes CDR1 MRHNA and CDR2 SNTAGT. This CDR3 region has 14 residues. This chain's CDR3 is CASKLGTGYTEAFF.

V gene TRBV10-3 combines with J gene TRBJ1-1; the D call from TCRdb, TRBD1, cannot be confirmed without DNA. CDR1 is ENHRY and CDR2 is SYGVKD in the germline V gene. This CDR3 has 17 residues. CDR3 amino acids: CAISEGTGSGLGTEAFF.

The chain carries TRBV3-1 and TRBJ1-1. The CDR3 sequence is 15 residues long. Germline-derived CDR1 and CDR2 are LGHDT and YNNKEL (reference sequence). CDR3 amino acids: CASSQDRVRDTEAFF.

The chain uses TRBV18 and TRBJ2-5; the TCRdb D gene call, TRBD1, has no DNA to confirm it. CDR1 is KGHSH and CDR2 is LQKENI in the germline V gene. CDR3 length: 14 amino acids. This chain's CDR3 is CASSPGSGRETQYF.

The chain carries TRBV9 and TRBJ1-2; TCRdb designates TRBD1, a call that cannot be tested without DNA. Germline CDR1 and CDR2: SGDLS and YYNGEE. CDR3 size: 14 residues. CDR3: CASSASGTGAGYTF.

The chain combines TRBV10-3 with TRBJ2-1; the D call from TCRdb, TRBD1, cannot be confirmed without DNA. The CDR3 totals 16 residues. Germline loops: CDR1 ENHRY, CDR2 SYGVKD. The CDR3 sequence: CAISGAGDFTYNEQFF.

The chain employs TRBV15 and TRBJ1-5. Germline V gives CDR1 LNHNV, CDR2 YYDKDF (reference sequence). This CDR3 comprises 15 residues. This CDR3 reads CATSADPRGNQPQHF.

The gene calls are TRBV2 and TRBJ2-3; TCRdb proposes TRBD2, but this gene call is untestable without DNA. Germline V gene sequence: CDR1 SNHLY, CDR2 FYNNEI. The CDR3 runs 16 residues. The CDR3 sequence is CASSEGSGGVSDTQYF. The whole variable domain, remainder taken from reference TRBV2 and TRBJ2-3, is EPEVTQTPSHQVTQMGQEVILRCVPISNHLYFYWYRQILGQKVEFLVSFYNNEISEKSEIFDDQFSVERPDGSNFTLKIRSTKLEDSAMYFCASSEGSGGVSDTQYFGPGTRLTVL.

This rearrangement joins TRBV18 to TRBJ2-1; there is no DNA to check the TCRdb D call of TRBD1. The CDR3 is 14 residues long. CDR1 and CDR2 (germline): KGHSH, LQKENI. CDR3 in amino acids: CASSPGQGFSEQFF.